A single sample is the source of the 24 T cell receptor beta chains below, sequenced in a study of shared clonotypes between healthy human individuals (dated by TCRdb to 2020 to 2021). Receptors were amplified or captured by the immunoSEQ multiplex PCR assay. TCRdb's version of the immuneACCESS table is confined to in-frame rearrangements and falls short of the full clone set. An unresolved V gene accounts for under half of the shortfall where checked; the remainder is of unknown origin. The sample table contains 550,000 to 700,000 clones; only one count was recorded for 73% of them. The ten largest clones add up to under 2% of the sample. The sequenced sample was memory CD4+ T cells sorted from blood. This sample's cell subset or site label indicates: CD45RA-negative fraction. The receptors shown here come from a woman aged 25 to 39 in good health.

This clone was seen once. Here the CDR3 reads CASSGGRRLMRDSEKLFF. In DNA form, the CDR3 reads TGTGCCAGCAGCGGGGGTCGTCGGCTGATGCGGGATAGCGAAAAACTGTTTTTT. V is TRBV27 and J is TRBJ1-4, with a possible D match to TRBD1 (5 bases). Trimming stripped 6 bases from V and 8 bases from J, with 28 bases between. The CDR3 spans 18 residues. Germline CDR1 and CDR2: MNHEY and SMNVEV (reference sequence).

The V gene is TRBV18, the J gene TRBJ2-1, with 8 positions matching TRBD1. The CDR3 sequence is 15 residues long. The J segment lost 9 bases and the V segment lost 8 bases, leaving 15 bases of the junction unmatched. Germline CDR1 reads KGHSH; CDR2 reads LQKENI. The CDR3 DNA sequence: TGTGCCAGCAAGGTGGGCCCAATGGGGACAGGTGAGCAGTTCTTC. Its translation is CASKVGPMGTGEQFF.

The chain employs TRBV28 and TRBJ1-6; D unclear. There are 16 residues in the CDR3. CDR1 and CDR2 (germline): MDHEN, SYDVKM. The germline V and J ends were trimmed by 5 bases and 6 bases, with 17 bases remaining between them. The chain's CDR3 is CASSKPRTVSNSPLHF. The CDR3 bases are TGTGCCAGCAGTAAACCCCGGACGGTTTCTAATTCACCCCTCCACTTT.

This clone has a handful of counts. This chain joins TRBV10-2 and TRBJ2-1; D call uncertain. V gave up 6 bases and J gave up 4 bases, with 16 bases separating them. The CDR3 has 15 residues. Germline CDR1 and CDR2: WSHSY and SAAADI. The CDR3 is CASRQMGIGYNEQFF. The CDR3 region has the DNA TGCGCCAGCAGACAGATGGGTATCGGGTACAATGAGCAGTTCTTC.

The V call is TRBV19, the J call TRBJ1-4, with D maybe TRBD1 (6 bases). Trimming removed 5 bases at V and 8 bases at J, with 18 bases between. This CDR3 has 15 amino acids. Germline V lookup: CDR1 LNHDA, CDR2 SQIVND (reference sequence). The CDR3 DNA sequence: TGTGCCAGTAGTCGAGGGGGAATGATATTGGAAAAACTGTTTTTT. As protein: CASSRGGMILEKLFF.

This clone was detected ten times or more. The V gene is TRBV7-9, the J gene TRBJ2-7; TRBD1 might be the D (6 bases). The germline V gene has CDR1 SEHNR and CDR2 FQNEAQ (reference sequence). Trimming removed 0 bases at V and 4 bases at J, with 10 bases between. CDR3 size: 14 residues. CDR3 sequence: CASSLAAGEYEQYF. The CDR3 DNA reads as TGTGCCAGCAGCTTAGCGGCAGGGGAGTACGAGCAGTACTTC.

V and J are TRBV28 and TRBJ2-2, with 7 bases aligning to TRBD2. CDR1 is MDHEN, CDR2 SYDVKM, per germline. The CDR3 runs 15 residues. V shed 6 bases, J shed 1 base, and the junction held 5 bases outside the gene matches. In nucleotides, the CDR3 is TGTGCCAGCAGGGGGGGGATCCTGAACACCGGGGAGCTGTTTTTT. The encoded protein is CASRGGILNTGELFF.

This chain's CDR3 is CASSKGQATYEQYF. In nucleotides, the CDR3 is TGTGCCAGTAGTAAGGGACAGGCCACCTACGAGCAGTACTTC. The chain is built from TRBV19 and TRBJ2-7, with 8 bases identical to TRBD1. J lost 2 bases, V lost 4 bases, and 4 bases had no gene match. Germline V lookup: CDR1 LNHDA, CDR2 SQIVND (reference sequence). The CDR3 covers 14 residues.

This sequence joins TRBV5-1 and TRBJ2-7, with 10 bases identical to TRBD2. The germline V gene encodes CDR1 SGHRS and CDR2 YFSETQ. The CDR3 loop spans 14 amino acids. J gave up 3 bases and V 4 bases, and 4 bases lay outside the gene matches. For the CDR3, the DNA is TGCGCCAGCAGCGGGGGGACTAGCGTCTACGAGCAGTACTTC. Translated: CASSGGTSVYEQYF.

V usage is TRBV6-5 and J usage is TRBJ2-1; tentative D call: TRBD1 (6 bases). CDR1 and CDR2 from the germline V gene are MNHEY and SVGAGI. Trimming left V 6 bases short and J 4 bases short, with 13 bases between. This CDR3 has 14 residues. DNA of the CDR3: TGTGCCAGCAGCCCACAGGGTGGGTACAATGAGCAGTTCTTC. Its translation is CASSPQGGYNEQFF.

The V call is TRBV7-2, the J call TRBJ2-1, with TRBD2 as a possible D gene (5 bases). CDR3 length equals 13 residues. V was trimmed by 1 base and J by 8 bases, leaving 9 bases between them. Germline-derived CDR1 and CDR2 are SGHTA and FQGNSA. Here the CDR3 DNA reads TGTGCCAGCAGCTTAGGGCTAGCCTATGAGCAGTTCTTC. Translating gives CASSLGLAYEQFF.

V usage is TRBV11-3 and J usage is TRBJ2-1, with 9 bases fitting TRBD2. CDR3 length: 15 amino acids. Trimming took 4 bases from V and 9 from J; bases not matched to a gene: 10. The germline V gene has CDR1 SGHNT and CDR2 YENEEA. CDR3 residues: CASSSDSGRGFEQFF. CDR3 coding DNA: TGTGCCAGCAGCTCAGATAGCGGGAGAGGCTTTGAGCAGTTCTTC. The variable domain in full, with the rest retrieved from reference TRBV11-3 and TRBJ2-1, is EAGVVQSPRYKIIEKKQPVAFWCNPISGHNTLYWYLQNLGQGPELLIRYENEEAVDDSQLPKDRFSAERLKGVDSTLKIQPAELGDSAVYLCASSSDSGRGFEQFFGPGTRLTVL.

This sequence joins TRBV28 and TRBJ1-1; 9 bases agree with TRBD1. The CDR3 is 14 residues long. CDR1 is MDHEN, CDR2 SYDVKM, per germline. The V segment lost 6 bases and the J segment 1 base; nucleotides outside the gene matches: 3. The CDR3 sequence is CASRADRGNTEAFF. The CDR3 DNA reads as TGTGCCAGCAGGGCGGACAGGGGGAACACTGAAGCTTTCTTT.

The rearrangement links TRBV21-1 to TRBJ2-7. TRBV21-1 is flagged as a pseudogene. The CDR3 totals 17 residues. CDR3 nucleotides: TGTGCCAGCAGCAAGGACTATGAGGGGGGTAGCTCCTACGAGCAGTACTTC. This gives the protein CASSKDYEGGSSYEQYF.

V usage is TRBV28 and J usage is TRBJ1-3; 10 nucleotides line up with TRBD1. Per the germline V gene, CDR1 is MDHEN and CDR2 is SYDVKM. The CDR3 extends over 18 amino acids. J lost 5 bases, V lost 7 bases, and 17 bases had no gene match. DNA for the CDR3: TGTGCCAGCAAGGGCCCCCAAGGGACAGGGGCGCGAAGAAACACCATATATTTT. This translates into CASKGPQGTGARRNTIYF.

The chain uses TRBV7-9 and TRBJ1-1; D unclear. The CDR3 covers 12 residues. The germline V gene has CDR1 SEHNR and CDR2 FQNEAQ (reference sequence). V was pared by 3 bases and J by 6 bases, with 8 bases between. The CDR3 reads CASSFPDPEAFF. CDR3 nucleotides: TGTGCCAGCAGCTTCCCCGACCCTGAAGCTTTCTTT.

This chain connects TRBV10-3 to TRBJ2-2; D unresolved. This CDR3 is 14 amino acids long. Germline V lookup: CDR1 ENHRY, CDR2 SYGVKD. Trimming cost V 6 bases and J 4 bases, with 12 bases left between them. CDR3 coding DNA: TGTGCCATCAGCCAGGAACTCCCCACCGGGGAGCTGTTTTTT. Its translation: CAISQELPTGELFF.

The V gene is TRBV6-1, the J gene TRBJ2-1; D remains unclear. V lost 8 bases and J 8 bases, leaving 16 bases between the germline ends. The CDR3 consists of 13 residues. Germline assignment: CDR1 MNHNS and CDR2 SASEGT. The CDR3 bases are TGTGCCAGCCGTAGTTTATCGATCGATGAGCAGTTCTTC. This translates into CASRSLSIDEQFF.

The genes are TRBV28 and TRBJ2-7, with 12 bases identical to TRBD1. Per germline, CDR1 MDHEN and CDR2 SYDVKM. V gave up 2 bases and J gave up 4 bases; unmatched junction bases: 6. CDR3 length: 16 residues. The CDR3 spells CASSLGGQGALYEQYF. The CDR3 DNA follows: TGTGCCAGCAGTTTAGGGGGACAGGGGGCATTGTACGAGCAGTACTTC.

Only one count was recorded for this clone. This chain links TRBV5-1 with TRBJ2-7; D is unresolved. This CDR3 is 16 amino acids long. Germline V gene data show CDR1 as SGHRS and CDR2 as YFSETQ. Trimming took 0 bases from V and 2 from J, leaving 15 bases between them. As DNA, the CDR3 is TGCGCCAGCAGCTTGGCTCCCGGGTCGATCCCCTACGAGCAGTACTTC. This translates into CASSLAPGSIPYEQYF.

The chain combines TRBV28 with TRBJ2-1, with a possible D match to TRBD2 (6 bases). The CDR3 runs 15 residues. V lost 8 bases and J lost 9, with 23 bases in between. CDR1 and CDR2 from the germline V gene are MDHEN and SYDVKM. The CDR3 nucleotides read TGTGCCAGCCTTGAGGGAGGAACCCGGGGTCGTGAGCAGTTCTTC. Its protein product is CASLEGGTRGREQFF.

J is TRBJ1-1 and V is TRBV5-1, with D uncertain. This CDR3 has 14 amino acids. Between the trimmed V and J ends, which lost 1 base and 5 bases, there was a span of 12 bases. Germline V CDR1 and CDR2: SGHRS, YFSETQ. CDR3 nucleotides: TGCGCCAGCAGCTTGATCCCAACGGGAACTGAAGCTTTCTTT. Its protein is CASSLIPTGTEAFF. Full variable domain (rest looked up from reference TRBV5-1 and TRBJ1-1): KAGVTQTPRYLIKTRGQQVTLSCSPISGHRSVSWYQQTPGQGLQFLFEYFSETQRNKGNFPGRFSGRQFSNSRSEMNVSTLELGDSALYLCASSLIPTGTEAFFGQGTRLTVV.

The chain has TRBV4-1 and TRBJ2-7, with no clear D. Germline V lookup: CDR1 MGHRA, CDR2 YSYEKL. The CDR3 has 16 amino acids. Trimming removed 5 bases from V and 4 bases from J, with 21 bases in between. CDR3: CASSYRTDPPRYEQYF. CDR3 DNA: TGCGCCAGCAGCTACCGAACAGACCCCCCGAGGTACGAGCAGTACTTC.

The chain links TRBV19 to TRBJ2-1, with D hard to call. Germline V gene sequence: CDR1 LNHDA, CDR2 SQIVND (reference sequence). This CDR3 comprises 14 residues. Trimming took 5 bases from V and 0 from J, leaving 8 bases between them. As DNA, the CDR3 is TGTGCCAGTAGTGGAAGTATCTCCTACAATGAGCAGTTCTTC. It translates to CASSGSISYNEQFF. The whole variable domain, remainder taken from reference TRBV19 and TRBJ2-1, is DGGITQSPKYLFRKEGQNVTLSCEQNLNHDAMYWYRQDPGQGLRLIYYSQIVNDFQKGDIAEGYSVSREKKESFPLTVTSAQKNPTAFYLCASSGSISYNEQFFGPGTRLTVL.